The entry below gives a single T cell receptor (beta chain) sequence along with its context. The germline V and J ends were trimmed by 7 bases and 0 bases, with 14 bases remaining between them. CDR1 SNHLY and CDR2 FYNNEI come from the germline V gene. The CDR3 has 15 residues. This specimen belongs to a study of blood T cell repertoires in COVID-19. Cohort 3 donors counted as recovered after two negative PCRs, clearance, or resolved symptoms. Data came from immunoSEQ multiplex PCR; TCRdb stores just in-frame clones and leaves some out. The sample records some 490,000 clones, 70% to 90% being singletons.

This sequence originates from an older woman who had recovered from COVID-19. The chain is built from TRBV2 and TRBJ2-3, with unresolved D. Sequencing was performed on PBMCs or T cells enriched from blood (not recorded which). CDR3 sequence: CASNYRELSTDTQYF. The CDR3 DNA follows: TGTGCCAGCAATTACAGAGAGCTCAGCACAGATACGCAGTATTTT.